This T cell receptor (beta chain) was captured in a study of blood T cell repertoires in COVID-19. Turning to the study itself: Researchers got acute and convalescent COVID-19 samples from the United States, Italy and Spain. T cells, B-cell-depleted T cells, or PBMCs provided the cDNA or gDNA that served as material.

Per the germline V gene, CDR1 is MGHRA and CDR2 is YSYEKL. The length of the CDR3 is 15 residues. Trimming pared 1 base from V and 0 bases from J, leaving 10 bases between. This clone turned up a few times. Profiled with immunoSEQ multiplex PCR; TCRdb holds only in-frame clones, not every one. The sample consists of 210,000 or so clones, approximately 84% of them appearing once. This sequence was found in a man over 45 with acute or convalescent COVID-19. The V call is TRBV4-1, the J call TRBJ2-7; perhaps TRBD1 as D (6 bases). Source material: peripheral blood. As DNA, the CDR3 is TGCGCCAGCAGCCAAGGTCCGGACAGCTCCTACGAGCAGTACTTC. This translates into CASSQGPDSSYEQYF.